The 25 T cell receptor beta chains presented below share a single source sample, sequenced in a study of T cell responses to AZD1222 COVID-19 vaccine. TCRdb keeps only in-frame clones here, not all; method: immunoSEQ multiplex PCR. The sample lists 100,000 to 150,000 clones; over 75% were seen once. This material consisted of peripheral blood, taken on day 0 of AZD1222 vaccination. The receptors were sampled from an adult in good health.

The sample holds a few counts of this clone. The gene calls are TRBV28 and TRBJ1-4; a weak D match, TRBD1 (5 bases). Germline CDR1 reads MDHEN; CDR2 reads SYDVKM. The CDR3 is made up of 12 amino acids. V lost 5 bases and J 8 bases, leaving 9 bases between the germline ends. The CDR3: CASSGGWEKLFF. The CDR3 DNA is TGTGCCAGCAGTGGGGGTTGGGAAAAACTGTTTTTT.

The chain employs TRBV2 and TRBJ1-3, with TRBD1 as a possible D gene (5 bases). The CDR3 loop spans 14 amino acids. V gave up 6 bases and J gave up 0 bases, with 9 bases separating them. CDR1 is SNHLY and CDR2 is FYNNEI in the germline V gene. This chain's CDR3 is CASRGGGSGNTIYF. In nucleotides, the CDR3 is TGTGCCAGCAGGGGCGGGGGCTCTGGAAACACCATATATTTT.

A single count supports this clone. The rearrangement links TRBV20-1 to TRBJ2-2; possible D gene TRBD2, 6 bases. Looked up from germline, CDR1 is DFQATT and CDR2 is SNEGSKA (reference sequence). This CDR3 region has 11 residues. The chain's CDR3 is CGTGDTGELFF. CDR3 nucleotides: TGCGGGACGGGGGATACCGGGGAGCTGTTTTTT.

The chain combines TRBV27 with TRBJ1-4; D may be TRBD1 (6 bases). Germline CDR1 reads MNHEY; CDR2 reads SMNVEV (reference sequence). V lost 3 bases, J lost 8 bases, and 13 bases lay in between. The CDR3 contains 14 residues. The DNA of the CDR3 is TGTGCCAGCAGTTTGGGGGGCTCGGGAGAAAAACTGTTTTTT. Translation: CASSLGGSGEKLFF.

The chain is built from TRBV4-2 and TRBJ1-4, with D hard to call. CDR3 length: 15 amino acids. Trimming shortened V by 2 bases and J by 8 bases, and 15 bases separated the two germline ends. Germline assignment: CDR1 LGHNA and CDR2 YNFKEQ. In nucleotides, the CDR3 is TGTGCCAGCAGCCAACGCCTAGATCGTAGGGAAAAACTGTTTTTT. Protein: CASSQRLDRREKLFF.

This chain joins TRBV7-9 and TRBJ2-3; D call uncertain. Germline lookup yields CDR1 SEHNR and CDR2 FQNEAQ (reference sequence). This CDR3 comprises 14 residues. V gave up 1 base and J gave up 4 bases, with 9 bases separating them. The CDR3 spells CASSLGIQPDTQYF. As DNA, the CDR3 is TGTGCCAGCAGCTTAGGGATACAGCCAGATACGCAGTATTTT.

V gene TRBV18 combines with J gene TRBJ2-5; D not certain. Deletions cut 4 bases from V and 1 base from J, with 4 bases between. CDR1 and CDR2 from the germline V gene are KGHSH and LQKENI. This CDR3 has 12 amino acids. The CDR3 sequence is CASSLAQETQYF. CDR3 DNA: TGTGCCAGCTCACTCGCCCAAGAGACCCAGTACTTC. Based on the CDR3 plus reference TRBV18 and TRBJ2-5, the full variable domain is NAGVMQNPRHLVRRRGQEARLRCSPMKGHSHVYWYRQLPEEGLKFMVYLQKENIIDESGMPKERFSAEFPKEGPSILRIQQVVRGDSAAYFCASSLAQETQYFGPGTRLLVL.

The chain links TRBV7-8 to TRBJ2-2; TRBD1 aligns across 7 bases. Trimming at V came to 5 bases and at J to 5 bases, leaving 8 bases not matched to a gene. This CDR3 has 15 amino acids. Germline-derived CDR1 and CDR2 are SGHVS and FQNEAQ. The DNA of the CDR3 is TGTGCCAGCAGCCCTAGACAGGGCGGAACCGGGGAGCTGTTTTTT. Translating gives CASSPRQGGTGELFF.

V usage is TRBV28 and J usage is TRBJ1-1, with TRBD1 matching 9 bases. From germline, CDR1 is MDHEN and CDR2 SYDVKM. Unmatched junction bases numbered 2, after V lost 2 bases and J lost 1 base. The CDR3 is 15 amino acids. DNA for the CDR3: TGTGCCAGCAGTTTAGGGACAGGGCAGAACACTGAAGCTTTCTTT. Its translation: CASSLGTGQNTEAFF.

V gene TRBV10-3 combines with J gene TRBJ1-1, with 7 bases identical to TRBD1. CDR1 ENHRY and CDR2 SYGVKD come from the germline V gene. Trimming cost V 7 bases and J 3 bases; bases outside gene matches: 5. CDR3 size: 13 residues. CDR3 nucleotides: TGTGCCATCAAAACAGGGGAGTACACTGAAGCTTTCTTT. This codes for CAIKTGEYTEAFF.

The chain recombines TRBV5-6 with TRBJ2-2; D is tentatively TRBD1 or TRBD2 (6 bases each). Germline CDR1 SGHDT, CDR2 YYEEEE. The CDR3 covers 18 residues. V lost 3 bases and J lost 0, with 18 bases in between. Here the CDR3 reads CASSWAGHLLPNTGELFF. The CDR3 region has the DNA TGTGCCAGCAGCTGGGCGGGACATCTCCTCCCGAACACCGGGGAGCTGTTTTTT.

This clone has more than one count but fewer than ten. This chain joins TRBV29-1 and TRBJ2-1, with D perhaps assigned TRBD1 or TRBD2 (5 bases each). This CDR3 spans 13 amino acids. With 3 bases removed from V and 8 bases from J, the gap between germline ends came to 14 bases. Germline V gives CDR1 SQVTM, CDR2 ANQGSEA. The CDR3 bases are TGCAGCGTTGATAGGGGAGCCTTGGATGAGCAGTTCTTC. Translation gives CSVDRGALDEQFF.

CDR3 DNA sequence: TGTGCCAGCAGAACCCTTCTCTACGAGCAGTACTTC. This gives the protein CASRTLLYEQYF. V and J are TRBV6-5 and TRBJ2-7; D is unresolved. V lost 6 bases and J lost 3, with 9 bases in between. Per the germline V gene, CDR1 is MNHEY and CDR2 is SVGAGI. This CDR3 spans 12 amino acids.

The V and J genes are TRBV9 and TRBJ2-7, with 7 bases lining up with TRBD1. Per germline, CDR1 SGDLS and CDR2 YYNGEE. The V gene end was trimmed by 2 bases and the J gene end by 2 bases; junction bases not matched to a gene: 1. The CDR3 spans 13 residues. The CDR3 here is CASSVTGAYEQYF. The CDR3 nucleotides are TGTGCCAGCAGCGTTACAGGGGCCTACGAGCAGTACTTC.

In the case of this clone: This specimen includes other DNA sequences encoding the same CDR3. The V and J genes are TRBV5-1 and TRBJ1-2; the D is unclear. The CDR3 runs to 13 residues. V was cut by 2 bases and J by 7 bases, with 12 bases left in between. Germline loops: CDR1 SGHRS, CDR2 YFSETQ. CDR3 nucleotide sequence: TGCGCCAGCAGCTTAGGAGGGAGTGGTGGCTACACCTTC. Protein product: CASSLGGSGGYTF.

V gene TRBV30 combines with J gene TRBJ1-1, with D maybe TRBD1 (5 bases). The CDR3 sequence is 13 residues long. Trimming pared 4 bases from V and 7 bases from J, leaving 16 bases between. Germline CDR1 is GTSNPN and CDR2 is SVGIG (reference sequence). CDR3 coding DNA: TGTGCCTGGACCATCTTCCGGGACGGTGAAGCTTTCTTT. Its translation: CAWTIFRDGEAFF.

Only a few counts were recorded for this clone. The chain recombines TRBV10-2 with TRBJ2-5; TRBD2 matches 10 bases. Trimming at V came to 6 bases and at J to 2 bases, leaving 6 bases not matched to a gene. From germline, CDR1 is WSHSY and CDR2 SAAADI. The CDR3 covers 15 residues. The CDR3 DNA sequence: TGCGCCAGCAGCCGAGTAGCGGGGGGACAAGAGACCCAGTACTTC. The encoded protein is CASSRVAGGQETQYF.

CDR3 loop: CASSLVTYEQYF. The CDR3 DNA reads TGTGCCAGCAGTTTAGTGACCTACGAGCAGTACTTC. The chain uses TRBV28 and TRBJ2-7; D gene ambiguous. Trimming stripped 2 bases from V and 2 bases from J, with 4 bases between. CDR1 MDHEN and CDR2 SYDVKM come from the germline V gene. The length of the CDR3 is 12 residues.

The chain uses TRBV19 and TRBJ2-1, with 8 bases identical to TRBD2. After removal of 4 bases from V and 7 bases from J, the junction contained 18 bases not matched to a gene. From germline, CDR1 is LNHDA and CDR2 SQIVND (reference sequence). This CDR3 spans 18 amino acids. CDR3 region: CASSTLRGGGSLRNEQFF. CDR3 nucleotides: TGTGCCAGTAGTACGCTCCGGGGCGGGGGGTCCCTCCGGAATGAGCAGTTCTTC.

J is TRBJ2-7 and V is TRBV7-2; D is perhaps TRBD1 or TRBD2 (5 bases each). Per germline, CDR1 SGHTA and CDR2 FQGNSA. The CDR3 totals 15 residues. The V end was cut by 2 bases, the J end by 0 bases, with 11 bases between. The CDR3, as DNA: TGTGCCAGCAGCTTACAGGGACCTACCTCCTACGAGCAGTACTTC. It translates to CASSLQGPTSYEQYF. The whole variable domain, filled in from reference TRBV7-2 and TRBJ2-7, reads GAGVSQSPSNKVTEKGKDVELRCDPISGHTALYWYRQSLGQGLEFLIYFQGNSAPDKSGLPSDRFSAERTGGSVSTLTIQRTQQEDSAVYLCASSLQGPTSYEQYFGPGTRLTVT.

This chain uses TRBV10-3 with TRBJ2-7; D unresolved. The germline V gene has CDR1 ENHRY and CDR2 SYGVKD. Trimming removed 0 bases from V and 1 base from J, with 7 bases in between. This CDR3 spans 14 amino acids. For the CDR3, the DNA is TGTGCCATCAGTGAGTCGACATCTTCCTACGAGCAGTACTTC. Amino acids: CAISESTSSYEQYF.

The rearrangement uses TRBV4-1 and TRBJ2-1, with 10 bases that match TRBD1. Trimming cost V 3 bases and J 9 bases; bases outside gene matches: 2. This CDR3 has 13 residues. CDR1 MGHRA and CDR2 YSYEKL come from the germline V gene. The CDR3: CASSQDRGTEQFF. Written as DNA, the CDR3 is TGCGCCAGCAGCCAGGACAGGGGGACTGAGCAGTTCTTC.

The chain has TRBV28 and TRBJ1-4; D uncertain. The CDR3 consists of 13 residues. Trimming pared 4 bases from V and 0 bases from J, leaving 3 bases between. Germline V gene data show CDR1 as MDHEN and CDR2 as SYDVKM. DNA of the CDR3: TGTGCCAGCAGTTATGCAACTAATGAAAAACTGTTTTTT. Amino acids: CASSYATNEKLFF. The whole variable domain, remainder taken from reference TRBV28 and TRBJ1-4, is DVKVTQSSRYLVKRTGEKVFLECVQDMDHENMFWYRQDPGLGLRLIYFSYDVKMKEKGDIPEGYSVSREKKERFSLILESASTNQTSMYLCASSYATNEKLFFGSGTQLSVL.

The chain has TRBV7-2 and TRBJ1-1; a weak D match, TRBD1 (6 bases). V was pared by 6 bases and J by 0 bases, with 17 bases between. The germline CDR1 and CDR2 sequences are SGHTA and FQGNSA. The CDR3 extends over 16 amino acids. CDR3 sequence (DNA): TGTGCCAGCAGATTGGACAGAGCCCTAATGAACACTGAAGCTTTCTTT. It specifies CASRLDRALMNTEAFF.

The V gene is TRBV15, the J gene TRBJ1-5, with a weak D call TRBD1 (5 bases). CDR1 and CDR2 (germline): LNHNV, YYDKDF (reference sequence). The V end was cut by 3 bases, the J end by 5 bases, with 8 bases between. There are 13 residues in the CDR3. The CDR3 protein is CATSSREHQPQHF. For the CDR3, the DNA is TGTGCCACCAGCAGCAGGGAGCATCAGCCCCAGCATTTT. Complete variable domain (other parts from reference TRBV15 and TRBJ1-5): DAMVIQNPRYQVTQFGKPVTLSCSQTLNHNVMYWYQQKSSQAPKLLFHYYDKDFNNEADTPDNFQSRRPNTSFCFLDIRSPGLGDTAMYLCATSSREHQPQHFGDGTRLSIL.